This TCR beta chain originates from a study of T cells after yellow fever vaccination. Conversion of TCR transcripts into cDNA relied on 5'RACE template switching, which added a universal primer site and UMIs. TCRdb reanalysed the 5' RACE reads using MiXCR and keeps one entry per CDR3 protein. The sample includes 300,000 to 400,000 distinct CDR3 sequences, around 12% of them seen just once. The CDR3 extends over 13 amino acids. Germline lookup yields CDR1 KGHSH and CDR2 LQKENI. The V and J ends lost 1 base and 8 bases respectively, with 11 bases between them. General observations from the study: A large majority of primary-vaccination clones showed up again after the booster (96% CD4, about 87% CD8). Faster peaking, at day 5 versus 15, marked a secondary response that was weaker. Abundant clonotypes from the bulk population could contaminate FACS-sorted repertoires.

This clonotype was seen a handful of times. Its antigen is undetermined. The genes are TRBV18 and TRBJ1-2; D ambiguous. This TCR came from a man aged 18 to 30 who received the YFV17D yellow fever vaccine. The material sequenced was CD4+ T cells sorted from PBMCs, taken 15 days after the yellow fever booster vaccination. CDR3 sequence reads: CASSPRTEGGYTF. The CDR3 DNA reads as TGTGCCAGCTCACCACGGACGGAAGGAGGCTACACCTTC.